This T cell receptor (beta chain) was captured by sequencing in a study of shared clonotypes between healthy human individuals. Study-wide background: Serving as donors were two women and a few men, whose ages spanned 18 to 49.

The CDR3 is 17 residues long. Germline V lookup: CDR1 SGDLS, CDR2 YYNGEE. V was shortened by 2 bases and J by 2 bases, with 19 bases between the two germline ends. Clones were sequenced by immunoSEQ multiplex PCR, and TCRdb holds only the in-frame ones, with some missing. The data hold about 480,000 clones, with around 74% observed a single time. This clone has only one observation. This chain joins TRBV9 and TRBJ2-5, with D perhaps matching TRBD2 (5 bases). The sequence was obtained from a woman in her forties in good health. Some clones in this sample may be carry-over from other donors' samples. Sequencing was carried out using PBMCs. In DNA, the CDR3 is TGTGCCAGCAGCGTTTCTGTGGGTTCCGGGGTTCAAGAGACCCAGTACTTC. Translation gives CASSVSVGSGVQETQYF.